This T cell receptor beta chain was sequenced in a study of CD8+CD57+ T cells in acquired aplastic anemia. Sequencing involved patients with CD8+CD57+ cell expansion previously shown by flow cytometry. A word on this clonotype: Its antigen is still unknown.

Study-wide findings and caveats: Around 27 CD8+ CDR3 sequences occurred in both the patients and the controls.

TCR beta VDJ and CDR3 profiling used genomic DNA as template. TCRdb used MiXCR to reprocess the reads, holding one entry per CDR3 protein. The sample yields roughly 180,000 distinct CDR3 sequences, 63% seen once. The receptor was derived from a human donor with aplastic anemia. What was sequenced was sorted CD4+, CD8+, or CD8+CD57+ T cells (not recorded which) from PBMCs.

CDR3 bases: TGTGCCAGCAGCGTAGGGGGGGACCTCGGTTCACCCCTCCACTTT. It yields the protein CASSVGGDLGSPLHF. The J gene is TRBJ1-6, the V gene TRBV7-9; D is perhaps TRBD1 (6 bases). The germline V gene encodes CDR1 SEHNR and CDR2 FQNEAQ (reference sequence). There are 15 residues in the CDR3. Trimming took 5 bases from V and 9 from J, leaving 17 bases between them. The whole variable domain, filled in from reference TRBV7-9 and TRBJ1-6, reads DTGVSQNPRHKITKRGQNVTFRCDPISEHNRLYWYRQTLGQGPEFLTYFQNEAQLEKSRLLSDRFSAERPKGSFSTLEIQRTEQGDSAMYLCASSVGGDLGSPLHFGNGTRLTVT.